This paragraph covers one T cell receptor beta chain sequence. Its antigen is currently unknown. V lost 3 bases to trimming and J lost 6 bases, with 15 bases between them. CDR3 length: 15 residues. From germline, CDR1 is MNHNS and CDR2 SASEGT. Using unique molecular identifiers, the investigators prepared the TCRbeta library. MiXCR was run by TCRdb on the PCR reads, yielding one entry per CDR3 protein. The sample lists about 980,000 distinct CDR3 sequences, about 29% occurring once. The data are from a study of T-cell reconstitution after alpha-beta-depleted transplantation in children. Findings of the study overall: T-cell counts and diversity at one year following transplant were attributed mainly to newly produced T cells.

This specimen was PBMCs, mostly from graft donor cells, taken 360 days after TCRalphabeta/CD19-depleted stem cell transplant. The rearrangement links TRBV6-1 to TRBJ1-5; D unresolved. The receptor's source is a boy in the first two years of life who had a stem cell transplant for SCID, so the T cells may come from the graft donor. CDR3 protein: CASSDSAEVSQPQHF. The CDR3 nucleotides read TGTGCCAGCAGTGATAGCGCGGAGGTCAGTCAGCCCCAGCATTTT.